The clone carrying this T cell receptor (beta chain) was seen ten or more times. What it binds is not known. These data are taken from a study of T cells in Graves' hyperthyroidism and ophthalmopathy. Points from the study as a whole: Ophthalmopathy, as predicted by the model, came a median around 7 months after the prediction.

Germline V gene sequence: CDR1 LNHDA, CDR2 SQIVND (reference sequence). The CDR3 spans 14 residues. Trimming stripped 6 bases from V and 0 bases from J, with 9 bases between. TCR beta CDR3 regions were amplified from RNA. The study used the HTBI primer set for a first-round RT-PCR of the TCR CDR3. TCRdb independently ran MiXCR on the multiplex PCR reads; one entry per CDR3 protein. The sample holds about 840,000 distinct CDR3 sequences; approximately 40% are singletons and the top ten take 8% to 9%. Sequences were obtained from blood. The TCR sequence derives from a young man with Graves' hyperthyroidism. The V and J genes are TRBV19 and TRBJ1-5, with D unresolved. The CDR3 DNA is TGTGCCAGTAGCACTGTTAGTAGCAATCAGCCCCAGCATTTT. It yields the protein CASSTVSSNQPQHF.